This T cell receptor beta chain is from a study of siplizumab effects on memory and regulatory T cells. Assay: immunoSEQ multiplex PCR; the TCRdb copy retains only in-frame clones and omits some. The profile covers 100,000 to 120,000 clones, with about nine tenths appearing a single time and approximately 1.2% taken by the ten largest. Study-level results: Significantly reduced by siplizumab was the cumulative frequency of alloreactive sequences, namely those traceable to unstimulated CD4+ memory cells.

This clone occurred once. The antigen remains unidentified. Germline CDR1 is SGHRS and CDR2 is YFSETQ. With 4 bases removed from V and 5 bases from J, the gap between germline ends came to 12 bases. The CDR3 runs to 13 residues. The receptor was derived from a human donor in good health. This chain connects TRBV5-1 to TRBJ2-5, with D unclear. Sample: CD4+ T cells sorted from blood. The CDR3 reads CASSPRFGETQYF. CDR3 nucleotides: TGCGCCAGCAGCCCGAGATTTGGGGAGACCCAGTACTTC.